Listed below are T cell receptor beta chains from one sample, sequenced in a study of radiotherapy plus CTLA-4 blockade in lung cancer. The repertoire was sequenced with immunoSEQ multiplex PCR; TCRdb's copy has only in-frame clones and lacks some. The data contain 80,000 or so clones, roughly 79% of them seen just once; the ten biggest clones take up approximately 22%. Sequences were derived from peripheral blood, sampled from a patient treated with radiotherapy plus ipilimumab. These receptors all come from a human donor with non-small cell lung cancer whose response to radiotherapy plus ipilimumab could not be evaluated. Some clones in this sample may be carry-over from other donors' samples. Both conserved end residues are trimmed from each CDR3.

v_call: TRBV9; j_call: TRBJ1-2; cdr3_aa: ASSLTGSYGYT
v_call: TRBV6-1; j_call: TRBJ1-1; cdr3_aa: ASSEAGRGAEAF
v_call: TRBV4-3; j_call: TRBJ1-1; cdr3_aa: ASSQAQGVTEAF
v_call: TRBV25-1; j_call: TRBJ1-4; cdr3_aa: ASKQTIATNEKLF
v_call: TRBV6-1; j_call: TRBJ2-1; cdr3_aa: ASSEGWAYLDEQF
v_call: TRBV7-2; j_call: TRBJ1-2; cdr3_aa: ASSLGGQGKGYT
v_call: TRBV6-1; j_call: TRBJ1-6; cdr3_aa: ASSGRDRGYYNSPLH
v_call: TRBV6-5; j_call: TRBJ2-7; cdr3_aa: ASSSLTGTYEQY
v_call: TRBV6-5; j_call: TRBJ1-3; cdr3_aa: ASSYQQGARGNTIY
v_call: TRBV6-1; j_call: TRBJ1-2; cdr3_aa: ASSVYRDGYT
v_call: TRBV7-3; j_call: TRBJ2-2; cdr3_aa: ASSWGLGDGELF
v_call: TRBV6-1; j_call: TRBJ2-7; cdr3_aa: ASSSSVLAGDEQY
v_call: TRBV27; j_call: TRBJ2-1; cdr3_aa: ASSPRYSSSYNEQF
v_call: TRBV7-6; j_call: TRBJ1-5; cdr3_aa: ASSSGYRDPYSNQPQH
v_call: TRBV10-1; j_call: TRBJ1-6; cdr3_aa: ASRPGGPLH
v_call: TRBV5-8; j_call: TRBJ2-7; cdr3_aa: ASSRGDGGEQY
v_call: TRBV15; j_call: TRBJ2-5; cdr3_aa: ATSRGPGETQY
v_call: TRBV5-1; j_call: TRBJ2-5; cdr3_aa: ASSLVSGDLPY
v_call: TRBV27; j_call: TRBJ2-2; cdr3_aa: ASLKDRDLGTGELF
v_call: TRBV5-1; j_call: TRBJ2-2; cdr3_aa: ASSFGGPGELF
v_call: TRBV10-3; j_call: TRBJ2-5; cdr3_aa: ATKGLSGDETQY
v_call: TRBV7-2; j_call: TRBJ2-2; cdr3_aa: ASSPQLATGELF
v_call: TRBV6-1; j_call: TRBJ2-3; cdr3_aa: ASSERVGTGASTDTQY
v_call: TRBV29-1; j_call: TRBJ2-5; cdr3_aa: STGSETQY
v_call: TRBV11-1; j_call: TRBJ2-5; cdr3_aa: ASSWGPETQY
v_call: TRBV4-2; j_call: TRBJ2-1; cdr3_aa: ASSQTLGGSLGDEQF
v_call: TRBV27; j_call: TRBJ2-7; cdr3_aa: ASSPYPVYEQY
v_call: TRBV4-2; j_call: TRBJ2-1; cdr3_aa: ASSQGTERGVLF
v_call: TRBV19; j_call: TRBJ2-6; cdr3_aa: ASSTRGSGANVLT
v_call: TRBV29-1; j_call: TRBJ2-7; cdr3_aa: SALLSSSYEQY
v_call: TRBV18; j_call: TRBJ2-5; cdr3_aa: ASSSGTGGDETQY
v_call: TRBV10-3; j_call: TRBJ1-6; cdr3_aa: AISALQGPYNSPLH
v_call: TRBV7-9; j_call: TRBJ1-4; cdr3_aa: ASSLDRGGEKLF
v_call: TRBV11-2; j_call: TRBJ2-5; cdr3_aa: ASSRAGQPRETQY
v_call: TRBV5-4; j_call: TRBJ2-3; cdr3_aa: ASSAREGGSTDTQY
v_call: TRBV6-1; j_call: TRBJ2-1; cdr3_aa: ASRGAGGSYNEQF
v_call: TRBV29-1; j_call: TRBJ1-2; cdr3_aa: SVDIRGYGYT
v_call: TRBV7-9; j_call: TRBJ1-5; cdr3_aa: ASSFRDRPNQPQH
v_call: TRBV4-1; j_call: TRBJ1-4; cdr3_aa: ASSQDGSGRREKLF
v_call: TRBV29-1; j_call: TRBJ2-7; cdr3_aa: SAAHRDRVHEQY
v_call: TRBV29-1; j_call: TRBJ2-1; cdr3_aa: SVGDYNNEQF
v_call: TRBV4-3; j_call: TRBJ2-7; cdr3_aa: ASSQDVEGAGERY
v_call: TRBV4-1; j_call: TRBJ2-3; cdr3_aa: ASSQVQRTSTDTQY
v_call: TRBV5-6; j_call: TRBJ1-1; cdr3_aa: ASSPGQGVGGTEAF
v_call: TRBV2; j_call: TRBJ1-1; cdr3_aa: ASSEVARYAF
v_call: TRBV25-1; j_call: TRBJ2-3; cdr3_aa: ASSARVSTSTDTQY
v_call: TRBV7-8; j_call: TRBJ1-6; cdr3_aa: ASSLRRGRPPLH
v_call: TRBV6-1; j_call: TRBJ1-5; cdr3_aa: ASLPGQGSNQPQH
v_call: TRBV7-2; j_call: TRBJ1-5; cdr3_aa: ASSLASYSNQPQH
v_call: TRBV18; j_call: TRBJ2-4; cdr3_aa: ASSRQGAKNIQY
v_call: TRBV6-4; j_call: TRBJ2-3; cdr3_aa: ASSDGSSSTDTQY
v_call: TRBV2; j_call: TRBJ2-1; cdr3_aa: ASTTRGGRVYNEQF
v_call: TRBV6-1; j_call: TRBJ2-3; cdr3_aa: ASSEAKGAQY
v_call: TRBV5-1; j_call: TRBJ1-4; cdr3_aa: ASSLTRGANEKLF
v_call: TRBV5-6; j_call: TRBJ2-2; cdr3_aa: ASSLARFRDRGTTGELF
v_call: TRBV28; j_call: TRBJ1-5; cdr3_aa: ASSFPLQGALGNQPQH
v_call: TRBV10-3; j_call: TRBJ1-4; cdr3_aa: AISQDSLNEKLF
v_call: TRBV6-1; j_call: TRBJ2-7; cdr3_aa: ASSQQVSSYEQY
v_call: TRBV5-1; j_call: TRBJ2-3; cdr3_aa: ASSGQGAADTQY
v_call: TRBV4-3; j_call: TRBJ2-1; cdr3_aa: ASSPRQGGQF